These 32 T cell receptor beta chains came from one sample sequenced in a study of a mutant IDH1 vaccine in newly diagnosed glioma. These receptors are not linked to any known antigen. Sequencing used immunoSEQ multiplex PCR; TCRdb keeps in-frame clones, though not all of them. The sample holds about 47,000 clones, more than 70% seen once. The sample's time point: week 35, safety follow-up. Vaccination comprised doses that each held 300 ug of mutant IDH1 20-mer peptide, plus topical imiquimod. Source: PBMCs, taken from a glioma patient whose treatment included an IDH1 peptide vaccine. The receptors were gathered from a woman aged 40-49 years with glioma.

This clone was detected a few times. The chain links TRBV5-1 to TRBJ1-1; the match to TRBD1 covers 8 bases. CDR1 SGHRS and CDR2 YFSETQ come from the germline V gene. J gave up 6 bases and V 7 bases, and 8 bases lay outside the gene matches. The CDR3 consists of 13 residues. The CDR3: CASRVDRASEAFF. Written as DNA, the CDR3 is TGCGCCAGCCGAGTGGACAGGGCCTCTGAAGCTTTCTTT.

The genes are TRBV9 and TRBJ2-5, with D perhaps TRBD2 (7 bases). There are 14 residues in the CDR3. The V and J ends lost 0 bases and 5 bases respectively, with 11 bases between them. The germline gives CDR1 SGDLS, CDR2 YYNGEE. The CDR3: CASSVGGGSETQYF. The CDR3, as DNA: TGTGCCAGCAGCGTAGGCGGGGGCTCGGAGACCCAGTACTTC.

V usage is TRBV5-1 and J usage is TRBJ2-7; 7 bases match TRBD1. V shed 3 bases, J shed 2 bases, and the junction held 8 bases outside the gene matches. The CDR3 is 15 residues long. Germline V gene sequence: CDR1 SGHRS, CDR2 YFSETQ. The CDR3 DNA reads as TGCGCCAGCAGCTCAGGGACAGTTCATCCCTACGAGCAGTACTTC. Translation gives CASSSGTVHPYEQYF.

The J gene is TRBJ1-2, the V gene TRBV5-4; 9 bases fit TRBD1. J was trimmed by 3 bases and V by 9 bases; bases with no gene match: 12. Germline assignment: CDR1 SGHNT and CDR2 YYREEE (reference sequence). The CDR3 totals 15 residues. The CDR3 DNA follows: TGTGCCACTGGGGAACAGGGGGCAGGGGACTATGGCTACACCTTC. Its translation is CATGEQGAGDYGYTF. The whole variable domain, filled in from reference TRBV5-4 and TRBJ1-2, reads ETGVTQSPTHLIKTRGQQVTLRCSSQSGHNTVSWYQQALGQGPQFIFQYYREEENGRGNFPPRFSGLQFPNYSSELNVNALELDDSALYLCATGEQGAGDYGYTFGSGTRLTVV.

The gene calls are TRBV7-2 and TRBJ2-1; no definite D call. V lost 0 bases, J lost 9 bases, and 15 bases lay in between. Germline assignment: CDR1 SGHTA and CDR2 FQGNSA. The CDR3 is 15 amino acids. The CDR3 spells CASSLAGLDSSEQFF. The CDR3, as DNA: TGTGCCAGCAGCTTAGCAGGGTTGGATAGCAGTGAGCAGTTCTTC. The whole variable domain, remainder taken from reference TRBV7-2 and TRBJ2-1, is GAGVSQSPSNKVTEKGKDVELRCDPISGHTALYWYRQSLGQGLEFLIYFQGNSAPDKSGLPSDRFSAERTGGSVSTLTIQRTQQEDSAVYLCASSLAGLDSSEQFFGPGTRLTVL.

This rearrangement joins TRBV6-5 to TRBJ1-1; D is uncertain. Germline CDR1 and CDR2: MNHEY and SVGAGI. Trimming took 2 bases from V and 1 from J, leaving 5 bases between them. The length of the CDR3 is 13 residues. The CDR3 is CASSYVQNTEAFF. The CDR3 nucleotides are TGTGCCAGCAGTTACGTACAGAACACTGAAGCTTTCTTT.

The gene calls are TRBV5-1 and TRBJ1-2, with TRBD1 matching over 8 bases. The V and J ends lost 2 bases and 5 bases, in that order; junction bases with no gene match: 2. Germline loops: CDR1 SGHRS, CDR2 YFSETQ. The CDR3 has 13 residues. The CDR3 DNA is TGCGCCAGCAGCTTCGGGACAGGATATGGCTACACCTTC. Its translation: CASSFGTGYGYTF.

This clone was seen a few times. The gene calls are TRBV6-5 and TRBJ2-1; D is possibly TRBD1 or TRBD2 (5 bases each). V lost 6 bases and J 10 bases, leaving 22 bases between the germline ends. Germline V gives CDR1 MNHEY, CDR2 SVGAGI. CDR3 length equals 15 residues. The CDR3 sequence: CASRQRDLSSREQFF. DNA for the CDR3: TGTGCCAGCAGACAACGGGACCTCTCGTCTAGGGAGCAGTTCTTC.

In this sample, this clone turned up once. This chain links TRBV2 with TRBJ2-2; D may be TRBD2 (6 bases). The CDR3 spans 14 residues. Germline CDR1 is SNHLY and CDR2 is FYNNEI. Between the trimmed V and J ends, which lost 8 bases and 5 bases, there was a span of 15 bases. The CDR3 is CASLDWGTTGELFF. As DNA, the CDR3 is TGTGCCAGCCTAGACTGGGGGACTACCGGGGAGCTGTTTTTT. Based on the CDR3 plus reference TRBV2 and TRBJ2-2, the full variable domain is EPEVTQTPSHQVTQMGQEVILRCVPISNHLYFYWYRQILGQKVEFLVSFYNNEISEKSEIFDDQFSVERPDGSNFTLKIRSTKLEDSAMYFCASLDWGTTGELFFGEGSRLTVL.

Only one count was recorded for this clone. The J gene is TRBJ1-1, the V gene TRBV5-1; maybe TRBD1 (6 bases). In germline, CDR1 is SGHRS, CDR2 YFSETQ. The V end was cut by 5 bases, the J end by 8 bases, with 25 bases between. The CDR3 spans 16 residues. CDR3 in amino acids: CASRSSSTGSMGEAFF. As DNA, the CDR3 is TGCGCCAGCAGGAGTTCTTCGACAGGTTCGATGGGAGAAGCTTTCTTT.

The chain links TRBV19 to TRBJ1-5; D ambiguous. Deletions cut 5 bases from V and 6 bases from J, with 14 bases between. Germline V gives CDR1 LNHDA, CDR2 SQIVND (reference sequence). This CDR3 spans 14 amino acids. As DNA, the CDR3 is TGTGCCAGTAGTCTGACTACCCGGGGTCAGCCCCAGCATTTT. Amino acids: CASSLTTRGQPQHF.

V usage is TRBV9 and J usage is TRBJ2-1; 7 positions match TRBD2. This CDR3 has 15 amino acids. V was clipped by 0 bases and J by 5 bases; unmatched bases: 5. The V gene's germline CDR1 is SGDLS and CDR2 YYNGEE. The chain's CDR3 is CASSVEGGGNNEQFF. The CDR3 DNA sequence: TGTGCCAGCAGCGTAGAAGGCGGGGGAAACAATGAGCAGTTCTTC. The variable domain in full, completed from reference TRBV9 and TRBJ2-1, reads DSGVTQTPKHLITATGQRVTLRCSPRSGDLSVYWYQQSLDQGLQFLIQYYNGEERAKGNILERFSAQQFPDLHSELNLSSLELGDSALYFCASSVEGGGNNEQFFGPGTRLTVL.

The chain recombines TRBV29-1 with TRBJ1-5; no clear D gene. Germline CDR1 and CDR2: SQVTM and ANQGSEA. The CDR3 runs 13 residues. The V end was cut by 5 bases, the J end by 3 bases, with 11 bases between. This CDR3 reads CSVSDGNNQPQHF. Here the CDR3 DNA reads TGCAGCGTTTCGGACGGCAACAATCAGCCCCAGCATTTT.

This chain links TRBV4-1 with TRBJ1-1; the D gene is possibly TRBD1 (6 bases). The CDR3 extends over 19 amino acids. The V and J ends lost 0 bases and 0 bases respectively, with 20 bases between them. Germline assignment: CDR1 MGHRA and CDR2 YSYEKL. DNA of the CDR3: TGCGCCAGCAGCCAAGATCCGGGGAGGAGGGGGGGGGTGAACACTGAAGCTTTCTTT. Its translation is CASSQDPGRRGGVNTEAFF.

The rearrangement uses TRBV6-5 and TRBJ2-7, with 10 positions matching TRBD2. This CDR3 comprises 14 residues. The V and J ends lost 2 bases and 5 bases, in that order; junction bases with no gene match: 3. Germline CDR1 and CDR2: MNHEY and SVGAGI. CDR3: CASSYTSGDHEQYF. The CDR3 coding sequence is TGTGCCAGCAGTTACACTAGCGGGGACCACGAGCAGTACTTC.

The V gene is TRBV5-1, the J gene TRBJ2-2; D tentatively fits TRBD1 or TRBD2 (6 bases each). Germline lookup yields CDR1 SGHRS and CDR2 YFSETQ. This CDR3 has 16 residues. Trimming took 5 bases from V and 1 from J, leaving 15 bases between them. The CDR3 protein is CASRPGGRMNTGELFF. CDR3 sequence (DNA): TGCGCCAGCAGACCTGGGGGGCGAATGAACACCGGGGAGCTGTTTTTT. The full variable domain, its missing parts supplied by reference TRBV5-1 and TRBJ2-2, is KAGVTQTPRYLIKTRGQQVTLSCSPISGHRSVSWYQQTPGQGLQFLFEYFSETQRNKGNFPGRFSGRQFSNSRSEMNVSTLELGDSALYLCASRPGGRMNTGELFFGEGSRLTVL.

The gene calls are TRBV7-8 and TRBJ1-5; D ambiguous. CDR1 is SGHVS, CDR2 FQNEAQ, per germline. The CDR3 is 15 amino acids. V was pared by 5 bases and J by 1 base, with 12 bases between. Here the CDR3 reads CASSHSDGSNQPQHF. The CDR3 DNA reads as TGTGCCAGCAGCCACTCGGACGGGAGCAATCAGCCCCAGCATTTT.

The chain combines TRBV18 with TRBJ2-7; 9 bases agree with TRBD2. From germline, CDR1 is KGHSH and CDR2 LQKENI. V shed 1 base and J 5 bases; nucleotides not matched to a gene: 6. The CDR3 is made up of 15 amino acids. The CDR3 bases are TGTGCCAGCTCACCACTTAGCGGGGGTGATGACGAGCAGTACTTC. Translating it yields CASSPLSGGDDEQYF.

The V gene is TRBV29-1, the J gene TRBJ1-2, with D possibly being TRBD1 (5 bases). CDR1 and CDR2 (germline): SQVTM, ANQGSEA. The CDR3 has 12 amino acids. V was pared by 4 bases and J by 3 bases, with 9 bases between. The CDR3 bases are TGCAGCGTTGCGGACACGTACTATGGCTACACCTTC. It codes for CSVADTYYGYTF. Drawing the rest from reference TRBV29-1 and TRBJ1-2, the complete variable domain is SAVISQKPSRDICQRGTSLTIQCQVDSQVTMMFWYRQQPGQSLTLIATANQGSEATYESGFVIDKFPISRPNLTFSTLTVSNMSPEDSSIYLCSVADTYYGYTFGSGTRLTVV.

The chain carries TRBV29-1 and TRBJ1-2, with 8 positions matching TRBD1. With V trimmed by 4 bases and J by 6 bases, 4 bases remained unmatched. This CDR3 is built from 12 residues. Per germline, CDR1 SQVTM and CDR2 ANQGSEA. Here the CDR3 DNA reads TGCAGCGTTGGGACAGGGCTCGATGGCTACACCTTC. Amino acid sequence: CSVGTGLDGYTF.

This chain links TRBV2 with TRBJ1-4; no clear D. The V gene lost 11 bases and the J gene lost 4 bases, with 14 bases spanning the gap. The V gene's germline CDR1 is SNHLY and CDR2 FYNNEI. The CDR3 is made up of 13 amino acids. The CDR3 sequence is CAGSTLVNEKLFF. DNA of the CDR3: TGTGCCGGTTCGACTCTGGTTAATGAAAAACTGTTTTTT.

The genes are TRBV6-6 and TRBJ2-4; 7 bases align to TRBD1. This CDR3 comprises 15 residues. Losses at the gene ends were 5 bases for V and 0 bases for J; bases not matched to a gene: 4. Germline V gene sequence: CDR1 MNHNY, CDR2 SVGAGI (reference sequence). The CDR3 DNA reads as TGTGCCAGCAGTGGGGACAGTCTAGCCAAAAACATTCAGTACTTC. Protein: CASSGDSLAKNIQYF.

For the CDR3, the DNA is TGTGCCAGCAGCTTACCCATAGCGGGAGTCTACGAGCAGTACTTC. Translation: CASSLPIAGVYEQYF. This chain connects TRBV11-2 to TRBJ2-7; the match to TRBD2 covers 9 bases. This CDR3 region has 15 residues. Per germline, CDR1 SGHAT and CDR2 FQNNGV. Trimming cost V 2 bases and J 3 bases; bases outside gene matches: 5.

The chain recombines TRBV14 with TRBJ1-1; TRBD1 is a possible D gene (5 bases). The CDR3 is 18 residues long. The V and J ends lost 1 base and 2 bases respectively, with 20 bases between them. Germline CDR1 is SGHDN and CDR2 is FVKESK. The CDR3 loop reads CASSQARGWSRGNTEAFF. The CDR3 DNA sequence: TGTGCCAGCAGCCAAGCCCGGGGGTGGTCGAGGGGAAACACTGAAGCTTTCTTT.

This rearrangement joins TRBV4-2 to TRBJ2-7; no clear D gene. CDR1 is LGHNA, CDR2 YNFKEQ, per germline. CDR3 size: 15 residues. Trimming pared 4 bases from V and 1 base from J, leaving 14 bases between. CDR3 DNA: TGTGCCAGCAGCCGCGGACCGTATGTATCCTACGAGCAGTACTTC. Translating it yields CASSRGPYVSYEQYF.

The CDR3 loop reads CATSRDLQSHSPLHF. The CDR3 DNA follows: TGTGCCACCAGCAGAGATTTGCAGAGTCATTCACCCCTCCACTTT. J is TRBJ1-6 and V is TRBV15, with unresolved D. The germline gives CDR1 LNHNV, CDR2 YYDKDF (reference sequence). V was trimmed by 0 bases and J by 8 bases, leaving 11 bases between them. The CDR3 is 15 residues long. Drawing the rest from reference TRBV15 and TRBJ1-6, the complete variable domain is DAMVIQNPRYQVTQFGKPVTLSCSQTLNHNVMYWYQQKSSQAPKLLFHYYDKDFNNEADTPDNFQSRRPNTSFCFLDIRSPGLGDTAMYLCATSRDLQSHSPLHFGNGTRLTVT.

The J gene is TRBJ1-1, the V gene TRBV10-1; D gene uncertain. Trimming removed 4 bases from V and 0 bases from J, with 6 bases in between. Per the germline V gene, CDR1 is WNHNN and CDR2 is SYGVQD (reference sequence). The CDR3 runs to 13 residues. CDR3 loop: CASSVGVNTEAFF. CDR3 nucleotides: TGCGCCAGCAGTGTAGGAGTGAACACTGAAGCTTTCTTT.

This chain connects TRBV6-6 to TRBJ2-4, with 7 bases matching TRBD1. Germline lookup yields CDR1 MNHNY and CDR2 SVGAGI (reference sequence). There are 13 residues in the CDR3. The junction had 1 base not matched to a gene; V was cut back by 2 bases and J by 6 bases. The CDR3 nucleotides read TGTGCCAGCAGTTACGCAGGGGGAAACATTCAGTACTTC. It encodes CASSYAGGNIQYF.

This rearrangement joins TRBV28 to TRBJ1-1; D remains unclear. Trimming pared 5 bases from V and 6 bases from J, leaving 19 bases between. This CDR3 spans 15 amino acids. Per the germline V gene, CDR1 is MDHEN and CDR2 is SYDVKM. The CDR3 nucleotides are TGTGCCAGCAGTATTGTCGTGGGGAGGGTGGCTGAAGCTTTCTTT. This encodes CASSIVVGRVAEAFF.

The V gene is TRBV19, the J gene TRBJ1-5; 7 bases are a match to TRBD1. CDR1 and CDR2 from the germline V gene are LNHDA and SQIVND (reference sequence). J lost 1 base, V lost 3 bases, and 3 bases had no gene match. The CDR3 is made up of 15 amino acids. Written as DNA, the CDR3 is TGTGCCAGTAGTATTGGGGGACAGAGCAATCAGCCCCAGCATTTT. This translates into CASSIGGQSNQPQHF.

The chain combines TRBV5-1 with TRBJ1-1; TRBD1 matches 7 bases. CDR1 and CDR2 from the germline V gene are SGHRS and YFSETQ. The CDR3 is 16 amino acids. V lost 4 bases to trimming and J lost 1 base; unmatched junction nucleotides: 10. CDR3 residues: CASSTKTGQGNTEAFF. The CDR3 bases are TGCGCCAGCAGCACGAAGACAGGGCAGGGGAACACTGAAGCTTTCTTT.

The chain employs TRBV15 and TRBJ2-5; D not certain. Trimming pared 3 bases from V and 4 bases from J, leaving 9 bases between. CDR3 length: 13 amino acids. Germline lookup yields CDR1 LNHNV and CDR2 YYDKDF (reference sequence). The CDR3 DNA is TGTGCCACCAGCAGGAACGTCGGAGAGACCCAGTACTTC. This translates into CATSRNVGETQYF.